A single sample is the source of the 23 T cell receptor beta chains below, sequenced in a study of identical twins. TCRdb itself ran the 5' RACE reads through MiXCR, one entry per CDR3 protein. The sample includes hundreds of thousands of distinct CDR3 sequences, about 20% of them seen just once. This sample was shared with a second study, whose subject was T cells expressing NK-cell markers.

The specimen sequenced was PBMCs. The source of these receptors is a woman aged 18-29 years in good health.

This clonotype turned up a few times. The rearrangement joins TRBV10-3 to TRBJ2-7; a weak D match, TRBD1 (5 bases). V shed 6 bases and J shed 3 bases, with 15 bases lying between them. Per germline, CDR1 ENHRY and CDR2 SYGVKD. CDR3 size: 14 residues. This CDR3 is CAIRLNFDSYEQYF. The CDR3 nucleotides read TGTGCCATCAGGTTAAACTTCGACAGCTACGAGCAGTACTTC.

The V and J genes are TRBV15 and TRBJ2-1; TRBD1 is a possible D gene (6 bases). Trimming took off 4 bases at V and 3 bases at J, with 10 bases between the two ends. Germline V gene sequence: CDR1 LNHNV, CDR2 YYDKDF (reference sequence). The CDR3 spans 14 residues. The CDR3 reads CATSTMTGYNEQFF. As DNA, the CDR3 is TGTGCCACCAGCACCATGACAGGCTACAATGAGCAGTTCTTC. Looking up the rest from reference TRBV15 and TRBJ2-1 gives the full variable domain: DAMVIQNPRYQVTQFGKPVTLSCSQTLNHNVMYWYQQKSSQAPKLLFHYYDKDFNNEADTPDNFQSRRPNTSFCFLDIRSPGLGDTAMYLCATSTMTGYNEQFFGPGTRLTVL.

The J gene is TRBJ2-1, the V gene TRBV12-3 or TRBV12-4, with 13 bases identical to TRBD2. J was trimmed by 10 bases and V by 6 bases; bases with no gene match: 12. The CDR3 runs 16 residues. In DNA form, the CDR3 reads TGTGCCAGCAGCAAGTCGGGGACTAGCGGGAAGTGGGAGCAGTTCTTC. It encodes CASSKSGTSGKWEQFF.

This clonotype was seen a few times. The chain has TRBV5-1 and TRBJ2-7; D may correspond to TRBD1 or TRBD2 (6 bases each). Germline loops: CDR1 SGHRS, CDR2 YFSETQ. The CDR3 sequence is 16 residues long. V lost 4 bases, J lost 3 bases, and 20 bases lay in between. The CDR3 is CASSHTSTGAIYEQYF. The CDR3, as DNA: TGCGCCAGCAGCCATACCTCCACGGGGGCGATCTACGAGCAGTACTTC.

This clonotype was picked up a small number of times. The rearrangement links TRBV7-2 to TRBJ2-3; D call uncertain. With 2 bases removed from V and 3 bases from J, the gap between germline ends came to 9 bases. This CDR3 contains 14 residues. Germline V CDR1 and CDR2: SGHTA, FQGNSA. CDR3 region: CASSLKVATDTQYF. The CDR3 nucleotides read TGTGCCAGCAGCTTAAAGGTTGCGACAGATACGCAGTATTTT.

V is TRBV6-1 and J is TRBJ1-5, with 8 bases matching TRBD1. Germline values: CDR1 MNHNS, CDR2 SASEGT. The CDR3 is 14 residues long. The trim removed 10 bases at V and 3 bases at J, leaving 8 bases unmatched. The CDR3 protein is CATRTGIDNQPQHF. CDR3 DNA: TGTGCCACCCGGACAGGGATTGACAATCAGCCCCAGCATTTT.

The count of this clonotype is one. This chain links TRBV7-2 with TRBJ1-4; 8 bases map to TRBD1. Trimming cost V 5 bases and J 0 bases; bases outside gene matches: 5. The CDR3 contains 16 residues. CDR1 is SGHTA, CDR2 FQGNSA, per germline. The DNA of the CDR3 is TGTGCCAGCAGCCGGACAGGGTGGGCAACTAATGAAAAACTGTTTTTT. Protein: CASSRTGWATNEKLFF.

CDR3 region: CASSVAAVGPGDTQYF. CDR3 DNA sequence: TGTGCCAGCAGCGTAGCTGCGGTAGGGCCGGGAGATACGCAGTATTTT. V gene TRBV9 combines with J gene TRBJ2-3; D not resolved. Germline loops: CDR1 SGDLS, CDR2 YYNGEE. Trimming pared 0 bases from V and 5 bases from J, leaving 16 bases between. The CDR3 consists of 16 residues.

This clonotype was observed a few times. The genes are TRBV16 and TRBJ2-6; maybe TRBD1 (5 bases). CDR3 length: 14 amino acids. V lost 2 bases and J lost 3, with 5 bases in between. Germline V gene sequence: CDR1 KGHSY, CDR2 FQNENV. The CDR3 DNA reads as TGTGCCAGCAGCCAAAGGGGTGGGGCCAACGTCCTGACTTTC. Its protein product is CASSQRGGANVLTF.

The CDR3 DNA follows: TGCGCCAGCAGCCCCTCGTTTGGAGGAAATTACAAAAACATTCAGTACTTC. Encoded protein: CASSPSFGGNYKNIQYF. The V gene is TRBV5-1, the J gene TRBJ2-4; D perhaps matches TRBD2 (5 bases). This CDR3 spans 17 amino acids. Trimming shortened V by 4 bases and J by 3 bases, and 20 bases separated the two germline ends. Germline V gene data show CDR1 as SGHRS and CDR2 as YFSETQ.

Only a few counts were recorded for this clonotype. CDR3 in DNA: TGCAGTGCTAGAGCGGGCGGGAAAGAGACCCAGTACTTC. Protein product: CSARAGGKETQYF. This rearrangement joins TRBV20-1 to TRBJ2-5; maybe TRBD2 (6 bases). The germline V gene encodes CDR1 DFQATT and CDR2 SNEGSKA (reference sequence). Trimming took 1 base from V and 3 from J, leaving 9 bases between them. The CDR3 is 13 residues long.

The chain joins TRBV12-3 or TRBV12-4 to TRBJ2-3; D gene uncertain. V lost 2 bases to trimming and J lost 0 bases, with 9 bases between them. This CDR3 contains 15 residues. The chain's CDR3 is CASSLSRSSTDTQYF. The CDR3 bases are TGTGCCAGCAGTTTAAGTAGATCTAGCACAGATACGCAGTATTTT.

The rearrangement joins TRBV10-3 to TRBJ2-7; 10 bases match TRBD1. This CDR3 comprises 14 residues. The ends lost 10 bases at V and 0 bases at J; junction bases unmatched: 6. Germline V lookup: CDR1 ENHRY, CDR2 SYGVKD. CDR3 in DNA: TGTGCCACGATAAGGACAGGGGGCTCCTACGAGCAGTACTTC. Residues: CATIRTGGSYEQYF.

V usage is TRBV20-1 and J usage is TRBJ2-1; D is possibly TRBD1 (6 bases). The germline V gene has CDR1 DFQATT and CDR2 SNEGSKA (reference sequence). V was pared by 7 bases and J by 0 bases, with 13 bases between. The CDR3 spans 14 residues. CDR3 coding DNA: TGCAGTGGAACGGACAGCTACTCCTACAATGAGCAGTTCTTC. Amino acids: CSGTDSYSYNEQFF.

This clonotype turned up a few times. The rearrangement uses TRBV12-3 or TRBV12-4 and TRBJ1-2; D gene unclear. This CDR3 spans 13 amino acids. V lost 0 bases and J lost 7, with 9 bases in between. The CDR3 loop is CASSLALTIGYTF. CDR3 coding DNA: TGTGCCAGCAGTTTAGCGCTCACAATTGGCTACACCTTC.

In DNA form, the CDR3 reads TGCAGTGCTAGAGTCCGGGGGAGGGGCGAGGAGACCCAGTACTTC. Its protein is CSARVRGRGEETQYF. The chain couples TRBV20-1 to TRBJ2-5, with 7 bases aligning to TRBD2. V lost 1 base to trimming and J lost 5 bases; unmatched junction nucleotides: 10. Germline CDR1 reads DFQATT; CDR2 reads SNEGSKA (reference sequence). The CDR3 length is 15 residues.

A few counts support this clonotype. The genes are TRBV20-1 and TRBJ2-3; D is possibly TRBD2 (5 bases). The germline gives CDR1 DFQATT, CDR2 SNEGSKA (reference sequence). V was trimmed by 3 bases and J by 3 bases, leaving 16 bases between them. This CDR3 comprises 15 residues. This CDR3 reads CSARRPLSGTDTQYF. The CDR3 nucleotides read TGCAGTGCTAGGCGCCCTCTGTCGGGGACAGATACGCAGTATTTT.

This chain joins TRBV27 and TRBJ2-1; 10 bases line up with TRBD2. Trimming took 8 bases from V and 4 from J; bases not matched to a gene: 14. In germline, CDR1 is MNHEY, CDR2 SMNVEV (reference sequence). The CDR3 is 17 residues long. Here the CDR3 DNA reads TGTGCCAGCCACTCCATCGTAGCGGGAGGTTATTACAATGAGCAGTTCTTC. Amino acids: CASHSIVAGGYYNEQFF.

The sample holds a few counts of this clonotype. This chain uses TRBV18 with TRBJ2-7; D could derive from TRBD1 or TRBD2 (5 bases each). In germline, CDR1 is KGHSH, CDR2 LQKENI. The CDR3 spans 12 residues. Deletions cut 3 bases from V and 6 bases from J, with 9 bases between. The CDR3 DNA reads TGTGCCAGCTCACCGGGGGACGGCGAGCAGTACTTC. It encodes CASSPGDGEQYF.

The rearrangement uses TRBV10-1 and TRBJ1-6; 9 nucleotides agree with TRBD1. The V gene's germline CDR1 is WNHNN and CDR2 SYGVQD (reference sequence). The CDR3 is 12 residues long. The V segment lost 10 bases and the J segment 7 bases; nucleotides outside the gene matches: 2. The CDR3 DNA follows: TGCGCCACCGGACAGGGGAATTCACCCCTCCACTTT. Translation: CATGQGNSPLHF.

This rearrangement joins TRBV6-1 to TRBJ1-5, with D maybe TRBD1 (5 bases). Germline V CDR1 and CDR2: MNHNS, SASEGT. Deletions cut 6 bases from V and 6 bases from J, with 12 bases between. The CDR3 is 13 amino acids. The CDR3 spells CASRGGLGQPQHF. CDR3 DNA: TGTGCCAGCAGGGGGGGGTTGGGTCAGCCCCAGCATTTT.

The sample holds many counts of this clonotype. The rearrangement joins TRBV15 to TRBJ2-5; D is unclear. CDR1 and CDR2 (germline): LNHNV, YYDKDF (reference sequence). V lost 0 bases and J 6 bases, leaving 14 bases between the germline ends. There are 15 residues in the CDR3. CDR3 DNA sequence: TGTGCCACCAGCAGAGATCTGAACAGAAAGAAGACCCAGTACTTC. As protein: CATSRDLNRKKTQYF.

This clonotype was found a few times. The gene calls are TRBV7-2 and TRBJ2-2; no clear D. The germline CDR1 and CDR2 sequences are SGHTA and FQGNSA. CDR3 length equals 14 residues. V shed 8 bases and J shed 7 bases, with 17 bases lying between them. The CDR3 here is CASLLSERVGELFF. DNA of the CDR3: TGTGCCAGCTTGCTCAGCGAACGAGTCGGGGAGCTGTTTTTT.